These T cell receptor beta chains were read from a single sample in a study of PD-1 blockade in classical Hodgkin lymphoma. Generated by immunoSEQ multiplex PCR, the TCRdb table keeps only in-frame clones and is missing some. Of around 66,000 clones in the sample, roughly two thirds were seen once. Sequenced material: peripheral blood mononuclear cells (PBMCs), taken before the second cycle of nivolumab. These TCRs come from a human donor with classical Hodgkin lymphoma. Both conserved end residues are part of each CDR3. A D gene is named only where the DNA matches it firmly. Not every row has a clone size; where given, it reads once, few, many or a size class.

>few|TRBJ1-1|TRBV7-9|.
CASSLDSRAFF
TGTGCCAGCAGTCTGGACAGCCGGGCTTTCTTT
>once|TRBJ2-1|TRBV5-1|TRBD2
CASSLDFSGRGNEQFF
TGCGCCAGCAGCTTGGACTTTAGCGGGAGGGGCAATGAGCAGTTCTTC
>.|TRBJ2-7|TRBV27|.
CASSLGRNYEQYF
TGTGCCAGCAGTTTGGGCAGAAACTACGAGCAGTACTTC
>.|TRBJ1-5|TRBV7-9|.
CASSYRQTVVDQPQHF
TGTGCCAGCAGCTATAGACAAACGGTAGTGGATCAGCCCCAGCATTTT
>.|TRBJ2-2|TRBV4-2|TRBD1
CASSPGQGTGELFF
TGTGCCAGCAGCCCCGGACAGGGAACCGGGGAGCTGTTTTTT
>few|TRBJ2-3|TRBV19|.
CASSQSPLGSTDTQYF
TGTGCCAGTAGTCAGTCACCCCTGGGGAGCACAGATACGCAGTATTTT
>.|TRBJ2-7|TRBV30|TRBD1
CAWSVPSGTGGSYEQYF
TGTGCCTGGAGTGTCCCCAGCGGGACAGGGGGCTCCTACGAGCAGTACTTC
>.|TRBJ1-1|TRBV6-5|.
CASSYSEDNTEAFF
TGTGCCAGCAGTTACTCGGAAGATAACACTGAAGCTTTCTTT
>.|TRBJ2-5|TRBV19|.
CASTYGETQYF
TGTGCCAGTACCTACGGGGAGACCCAGTACTTC
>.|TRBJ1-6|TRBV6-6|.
CASSYGDSPLHF
TGTGCCAGCAGTTATGGGGATTCACCCCTCCACTTT
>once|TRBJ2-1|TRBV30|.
CAWSAGNEQFF
TGTGCCTGGAGTGCGGGGAATGAGCAGTTCTTC
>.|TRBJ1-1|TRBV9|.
CASSVTGQNTEAFF
TGTGCCAGCAGCGTTACAGGACAGAACACTGAAGCTTTCTTT
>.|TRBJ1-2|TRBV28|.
CASSFQSVSNYGYTF
TGTGCCAGCAGTTTCCAAAGTGTTTCTAACTATGGCTACACCTTC
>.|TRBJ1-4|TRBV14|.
CASSHIGGGQSNEKLFF
TGTGCCAGCAGCCATATCGGTGGTGGACAGTCTAATGAAAAACTGTTTTTT
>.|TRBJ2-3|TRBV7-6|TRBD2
CASSLGLAGRTDTQYF
TGTGCCAGCAGCTTAGGGCTAGCGGGCCGCACAGATACGCAGTATTTT
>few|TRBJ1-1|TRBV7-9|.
CAGTSSTNTEAFF
TGTGCCGGTACCTCGAGCACCAACACTGAAGCTTTCTTT
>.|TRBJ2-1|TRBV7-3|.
CASTLGGKGEQFF
TGTGCCAGCACTCTAGGGGGAAAGGGGGAGCAGTTCTTC
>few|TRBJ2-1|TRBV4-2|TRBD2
CASSQDVAGWGEQFF
TGTGCCAGCAGCCAAGATGTAGCGGGATGGGGTGAGCAGTTCTTC
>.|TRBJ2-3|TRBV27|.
CASSKGITDTQYF
TGTGCCAGCAGCAAGGGGATTACAGATACGCAGTATTTT
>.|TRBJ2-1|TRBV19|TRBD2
CASRAGVSYNEQFF
TGTGCCAGTAGAGCGGGAGTCAGCTACAATGAGCAGTTCTTC
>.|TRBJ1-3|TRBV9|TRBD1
CASSVARGSGNTIYF
TGTGCCAGCAGCGTAGCCAGGGGGTCTGGAAACACCATATATTTT
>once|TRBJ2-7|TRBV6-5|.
CASSYAQGRTYEQYF
TGTGCCAGCAGTTACGCCCAGGGAAGAACCTACGAGCAGTACTTC
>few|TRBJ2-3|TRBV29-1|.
CSVDWGLLTDTQYF
TGCAGCGTTGATTGGGGACTTTTGACAGATACGCAGTATTTT
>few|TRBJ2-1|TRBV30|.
CAWSALLALNEQFF
TGTGCCTGGAGCGCCCTCCTAGCGTTGAATGAGCAGTTCTTC
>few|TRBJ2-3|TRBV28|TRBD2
CASSSGLGLGYTQYF
TGTGCCAGCAGTTCGGGACTCGGACTAGGCTATACGCAGTATTTT
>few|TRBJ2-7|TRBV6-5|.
CASGLGGASYEQYF
TGTGCCAGCGGCCTAGGGGGGGCTTCCTACGAGCAGTACTTC
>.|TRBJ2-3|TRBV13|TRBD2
CASSLFLAGGWTDTQYF
TGTGCCAGCAGCTTATTTCTTGCGGGGGGCTGGACAGATACGCAGTATTTT
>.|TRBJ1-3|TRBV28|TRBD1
CASSPTTGPEDTIYF
TGTGCCAGCAGCCCAACGACAGGGCCGGAGGACACCATATATTTT
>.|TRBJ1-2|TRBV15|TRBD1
CATSRDLGQDYGYTF
TGTGCCACCAGCAGAGATTTGGGACAGGATTATGGCTACACCTTC
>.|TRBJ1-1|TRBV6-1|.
CASSSRGGVNTEAFF
TGTGCCAGCAGTAGCCGAGGGGGGGTGAACACTGAAGCTTTCTTT
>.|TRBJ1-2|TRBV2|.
CASTPQEGPGSNYGYTF
TGTGCCAGCACTCCCCAGGAGGGCCCCGGATCTAACTATGGCTACACCTTC
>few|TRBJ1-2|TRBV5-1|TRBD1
CASSFGQGIGYTF
TGCGCCAGCAGCTTTGGACAGGGGATTGGCTACACCTTC
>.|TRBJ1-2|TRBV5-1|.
CASSLRSSTNYGYTF
TGCGCCAGCAGCTTGAGGAGCTCCACTAACTATGGCTACACCTTC
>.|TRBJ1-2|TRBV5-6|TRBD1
CASSSQGQNHGYTF
TGTGCCAGCAGCTCGCAGGGACAGAACCATGGCTACACCTTC
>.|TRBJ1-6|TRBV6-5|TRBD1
CASRGSGTDNSPLHF
TGTGCCAGCAGAGGGTCCGGGACAGACAATTCACCCCTCCACTTT
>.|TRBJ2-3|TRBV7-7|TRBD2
CASSLGRGDPSTDTQYF
TGTGCCAGCAGCTTAGGGCGGGGGGACCCTAGCACAGATACGCAGTATTTT
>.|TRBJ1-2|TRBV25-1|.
CASSEFGRGYGYTF
TGTGCCAGCAGTGAATTTGGCCGAGGATATGGCTACACCTTC
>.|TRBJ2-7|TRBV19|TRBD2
CASSIDLAAGSTYEQYF
TGTGCCAGTAGTATAGATCTAGCGGCAGGATCCACCTACGAGCAGTACTTC
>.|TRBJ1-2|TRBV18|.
CASSPPGTDYGYTF
TGTGCCAGCTCACCCCCCGGGACGGACTATGGCTACACCTTC
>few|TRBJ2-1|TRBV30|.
CAWSVGLSSYNEQFF
TGTGCCTGGAGTGTGGGCCTGAGCTCCTACAATGAGCAGTTCTTC
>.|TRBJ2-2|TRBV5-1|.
CASSPPAATGAGELFF
TGCGCCAGCAGCCCGCCCGCGGCTACTGGCGCCGGGGAGCTGTTTTTT
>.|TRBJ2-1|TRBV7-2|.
CASSPRGEQFF
TGTGCCAGCAGTCCTCGGGGCGAGCAGTTCTTC
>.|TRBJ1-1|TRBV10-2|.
CASSEPRVMNTEAFF
TGCGCCAGCAGTGAACCCAGGGTCATGAACACTGAAGCTTTCTTT
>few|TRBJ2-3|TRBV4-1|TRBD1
CASSPKVEGEGQESTDTQYF
TGCGCCAGCAGCCCAAAGGTCGAAGGGGAAGGACAGGAGAGCACAGATACGCAGTATTTT
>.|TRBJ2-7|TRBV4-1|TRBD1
CASSTDRDYEQYF
TGCGCCAGCAGCACCGACAGGGACTACGAGCAGTACTTC
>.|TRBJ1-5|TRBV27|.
CASSLAGSQINQPQHF
TGTGCCAGCAGTTTAGCAGGGTCCCAGATCAATCAGCCCCAGCATTTT
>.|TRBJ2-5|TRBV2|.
CASSKLTGYQETQYF
TGTGCCAGCAGTAAGCTAACAGGGTACCAAGAGACCCAGTACTTC
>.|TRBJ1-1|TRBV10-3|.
CAISIREDTEAFF
TGTGCCATCAGTATCAGGGAGGACACTGAAGCTTTCTTT
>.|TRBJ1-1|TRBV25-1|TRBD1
CASSDGQGDTEAFF
TGTGCCAGCAGTGACGGACAGGGTGACACTGAAGCTTTCTTT
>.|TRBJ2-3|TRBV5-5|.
CASSFLSLRSTDTQYF
TGTGCCAGCAGCTTTTTGTCCCTGCGGAGCACAGATACGCAGTATTTT
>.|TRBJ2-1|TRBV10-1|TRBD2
CASSERGLAAFQNEQFF
TGCGCCAGCAGTGAGCGCGGACTAGCGGCCTTTCAGAATGAGCAGTTCTTC
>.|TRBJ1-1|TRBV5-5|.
CASSLAQNTEAFF
TGTGCCAGCAGCTTGGCCCAGAACACTGAAGCTTTCTTT
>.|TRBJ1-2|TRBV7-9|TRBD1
CASSLLAGGSYGYTF
TGTGCCAGCAGCTTACTGGCAGGGGGTAGTTATGGCTACACCTTC
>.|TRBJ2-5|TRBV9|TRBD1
CASSVGTLGGETQYF
TGTGCCAGCAGCGTAGGGACCCTAGGGGGCGAGACCCAGTACTTC
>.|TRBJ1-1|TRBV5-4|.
CASREGWAESQAFF
TGTGCCAGCAGGGAGGGGTGGGCAGAGAGCCAAGCTTTCTTT
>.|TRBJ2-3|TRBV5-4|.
CASSPGRRQDTQYF
TGTGCCAGCAGCCCGGGACGGAGGCAGGATACGCAGTATTTT
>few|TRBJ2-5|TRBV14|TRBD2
CASSQDTSGRGETQYF
TGTGCCAGCAGCCAAGATACTAGCGGGAGAGGGGAGACCCAGTACTTC
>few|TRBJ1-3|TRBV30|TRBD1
CAWNRMSGTGGHTIYF
TGTGCCTGGAACCGCATGTCCGGGACAGGGGGGCACACCATATATTTT
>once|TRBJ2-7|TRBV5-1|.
CASSLSGVYEQYF
TGCGCCAGCAGCTTATCAGGTGTCTACGAGCAGTACTTC